A single sample gave rise to the 2 T cell receptor beta chains below, sequenced in a study of T cell responses to AZD1222 COVID-19 vaccine (dated by TCRdb to the early 2020s). The sample's time point label is to be understood as: about 28 days (+/-7) after the second vaccine dose. The protocol used for the library was the immunoSEQ multiplex PCR assay. The source is immuneACCESS, and TCRdb retained only in-frame sequences with V and J called. Part of the clones is not carried over; for the studies checked, unresolved V genes explain less than half of this, and the remainder is unexplained. The sample table holds 50,000 to 70,000 clones, of which approximately 86% were seen once. The top ten hold roughly 7.2% of the sample. The material was peripheral blood, obtained 28 days after the second AZD1222 dose. The receptors here all came from an adult who received the AZD1222 COVID-19 vaccine.

The rearrangement uses TRBV10-2 and TRBJ2-1; 9 positions agree with TRBD2. Germline V gene lookup returns CDR1 WSHSY and CDR2 SAAADI. The CDR3 is 13 residues long. The ends lost 5 bases at V and 9 bases at J; junction bases unmatched: 5. The CDR3 sequence: CASSYGGRAEQFF. The CDR3 nucleotides are TGCGCCAGCAGTTATGGCGGGAGGGCTGAGCAGTTCTTC.

The chain employs TRBV12-3 or TRBV12-4 and TRBJ1-5; D gene unclear. The CDR3 covers 12 residues. V gave up 8 bases and J gave up 1 base, with 6 bases separating them. CDR3 in DNA: TGTGCCAGCCAGCCGAGCAATCAGCCCCAGCATTTT. Amino acid sequence: CASQPSNQPQHF.